This T cell receptor beta chain was recorded in a study of T cells in Graves' hyperthyroidism and ophthalmopathy. Study in general: Peripheral blood samples were taken at initial diagnosis, prior to any treatment.

This clonotype was seen repeatedly, ten times or more. Amplification of TCR beta CDR3 regions was performed using RNA transcripts as template. A first-round RT-PCR of the TCR CDR3 used the HTBI primer set. TCRdb fed the multiplex PCR reads into MiXCR, producing one record per CDR3 protein. The sample shows about 260,000 distinct CDR3 sequences, about a sixth of them seen only once. The CDR3 is made up of 13 amino acids. Trimming cost V 5 bases and J 4 bases; bases outside gene matches: 6. Per germline, CDR1 GTSNPN and CDR2 SVGIG (reference sequence). The J gene is TRBJ1-1, the V gene TRBV30, with 8 positions matching TRBD1. The receptor's source is a woman aged 18 to 35 with Graves' ophthalmopathy. Source material: blood. Written as DNA, the CDR3 is TGTGCCTGGGCGACAGGGGTATTCACTGAAGCTTTCTTT. Translating gives CAWATGVFTEAFF.